These T cell receptor beta chains were read from a single sample in a study of cytomegalovirus exposure and HLA in healthy donors. Measured with immunoSEQ multiplex PCR; TCRdb has only the in-frame clones, and not every one. The sample lists about 130,000 clones, more than 75% occurring once. The material sequenced was PBMCs. These receptor sequences come from a man aged 40-50 years in good health and CMV-seronegative. CDR3s include the opening cysteine and the closing phenylalanine or tryptophan. Fields, in order: clone size, D gene, J gene, V gene, CDR3 DNA, CDR3 protein. D genes are given only for firm matches. A row's size may be missing; if present it is once, few, many or a size class.

abundance: .
d_gene: TRBD1
j_gene: TRBJ2-7
v_gene: TRBV4-3
CDR3nt: TGCGCCAGCAGCCAAGGAGGGGCCGGACAGGGCTCCTACGAGCAGTACTTC
CDR3aa: CASSQGGAGQGSYEQYF

abundance: .
d_gene: .
j_gene: TRBJ2-7
v_gene: TRBV10-3
CDR3nt: TGTGCCATCAGTGAGTCGGGCACAACCTACGAGCAGTACTTC
CDR3aa: CAISESGTTYEQYF

abundance: few
d_gene: .
j_gene: TRBJ1-4
v_gene: TRBV25-1
CDR3nt: TGTGCCAGCAGTGAATATGACTTGTGGGACAAGAATGAAAAACTGTTTTTT
CDR3aa: CASSEYDLWDKNEKLFF

abundance: .
d_gene: .
j_gene: TRBJ1-1
v_gene: TRBV2
CDR3nt: TGTGCCAGCAGTGACATAGCGGGTCTTAGAGCTTTCTTT
CDR3aa: CASSDIAGLRAFF

abundance: .
d_gene: .
j_gene: TRBJ2-6
v_gene: TRBV7-2
CDR3nt: TGTGCCAGCAGCTTAGCGGGCGCGTGGGCCACTGGGGCCAACGTCCTGACTTTC
CDR3aa: CASSLAGAWATGANVLTF

abundance: few
d_gene: .
j_gene: TRBJ2-6
v_gene: TRBV5-1
CDR3nt: TGCGCCAGCAGCTTGGAACTTGCTGGGGCCAACGTCCTGACTTTC
CDR3aa: CASSLELAGANVLTF

abundance: .
d_gene: TRBD1
j_gene: TRBJ2-7
v_gene: TRBV7-9
CDR3nt: TGTGCCAGCAGCCCGGGACAGGAATACGAGCAGTACTTC
CDR3aa: CASSPGQEYEQYF

abundance: .
d_gene: TRBD1
j_gene: TRBJ2-5
v_gene: TRBV7-6
CDR3nt: TGTGCCAGCAGCTTATTGGACAGGGGGCGGTTGGAGACCCAGTACTTC
CDR3aa: CASSLLDRGRLETQYF

abundance: .
d_gene: .
j_gene: TRBJ2-7
v_gene: TRBV30
CDR3nt: TGTGCCTGGAGCCTAATAGTCTCCTACGAGCAGTACTTC
CDR3aa: CAWSLIVSYEQYF

abundance: .
d_gene: .
j_gene: TRBJ2-7
v_gene: TRBV27
CDR3nt: TGTGCCAGCAGTTTAACGCGGGGCCTTCCCTACGAGCAGTACTTC
CDR3aa: CASSLTRGLPYEQYF

abundance: .
d_gene: .
j_gene: TRBJ2-6
v_gene: TRBV6-5
CDR3nt: TGTGCCAGCATCGACAGGTTCTCTGGGGCCAACGTCCTGACTTTC
CDR3aa: CASIDRFSGANVLTF

abundance: .
d_gene: .
j_gene: TRBJ2-6
v_gene: TRBV4-3
CDR3nt: TGCGCCAGCAGCCAAGATGTTCGGGGAACCGGGGCCAACGTCCTGACTTTC
CDR3aa: CASSQDVRGTGANVLTF

abundance: .
d_gene: .
j_gene: TRBJ2-7
v_gene: TRBV7-2
CDR3nt: TGTGCCAGCAGCTTACAGGGGTCCTCCTACGAGCAGTACTTC
CDR3aa: CASSLQGSSYEQYF

abundance: .
d_gene: .
j_gene: TRBJ1-1
v_gene: TRBV6-1
CDR3nt: TGTGCCAGCAGTGAACTCCGACAGCCTGAAGCTTTCTTT
CDR3aa: CASSELRQPEAFF

abundance: .
d_gene: .
j_gene: TRBJ2-3
v_gene: TRBV19
CDR3nt: TGTGCCAGTAGTATAAGTGGGGGCGGGACGCAGTATTTT
CDR3aa: CASSISGGGTQYF

abundance: few
d_gene: .
j_gene: TRBJ2-7
v_gene: TRBV19
CDR3nt: TGTGCCAGTAGTCTATCCCACAGCTCCTACGAGCAGTACTTC
CDR3aa: CASSLSHSSYEQYF

abundance: .
d_gene: .
j_gene: TRBJ2-5
v_gene: TRBV5-1
CDR3nt: TGCGCCAGCAGACCCATGGACTCGACCCTTCAGTACTTC
CDR3aa: CASRPMDSTLQYF

abundance: .
d_gene: .
j_gene: TRBJ1-5
v_gene: TRBV29-1
CDR3nt: TGCAGCGTCTCAGGGGCTTGGGGTCAGCCCCAGCATTTT
CDR3aa: CSVSGAWGQPQHF

abundance: once
d_gene: TRBD2
j_gene: TRBJ2-1
v_gene: TRBV4-2
CDR3nt: TGTGCCAGCTGCCGGGACTACCTTTTAAGCTCCTACAATGAGCAGTTCTTC
CDR3aa: CASCRDYLLSSYNEQFF

abundance: .
d_gene: .
j_gene: TRBJ2-5
v_gene: TRBV7-9
CDR3nt: TGTGCCAGCAGCCGCAGGGGCCAAGAGACCCAGTACTTC
CDR3aa: CASSRRGQETQYF

abundance: .
d_gene: .
j_gene: TRBJ1-1
v_gene: TRBV7-2
CDR3nt: TGTGCCAGCAGCAGTCAGGGAGGGGGTCAGTACACTGAAGCTTTCTTT
CDR3aa: CASSSQGGGQYTEAFF